One sample yielded the 13 T cell receptor beta chains listed below, sequenced in a study of shared clonotypes between healthy human individuals. The method was immunoSEQ multiplex PCR; TCRdb's version includes in-frame clones alone and lacks a portion of them. Counted here are approximately 980,000 clones, 76% occurring once; the ten biggest clones make up approximately 1.5%. Sequenced: memory CD4+ T cells sorted from blood. As for subset: CD45RA-negative fraction. These receptors were taken from a man between 18 and 29 years old in good health.

The chain employs TRBV4-1 and TRBJ1-3; D remains unclear. V was cut by 1 base and J by 2 bases, with 15 bases left in between. The CDR3 loop spans 17 amino acids. CDR1 and CDR2 (germline): MGHRA, YSYEKL. The CDR3, as DNA: TGCGCCAGCAGCCAAGGGCCGACCAGAATAGCTGGAAACACCATATATTTT. Translation: CASSQGPTRIAGNTIYF.

This clone came up once. CDR3 loop: CASSLLSNQPQHF. The CDR3 nucleotides read TGTGCCAGCAGCCTGCTATCAAATCAGCCCCAGCATTTT. The rearrangement joins TRBV5-5 to TRBJ1-5; D not resolved. V dropped 4 bases and J dropped 4 bases, with 9 bases sitting between them. CDR1 SGHKS and CDR2 YYEKEE come from the germline V gene (reference sequence). The CDR3 is made up of 13 amino acids.

This chain links TRBV29-1 with TRBJ1-4; 7 positions agree with TRBD1. V shed 7 bases and J 8 bases; nucleotides not matched to a gene: 10. Germline values: CDR1 SQVTM, CDR2 ANQGSEA. This CDR3 has 13 amino acids. CDR3 residues: CSASTGVGEKLFF. As DNA, the CDR3 is TGCAGCGCTAGTACAGGGGTTGGGGAAAAACTGTTTTTT.

The J gene is TRBJ1-6, the V gene TRBV6-4, with TRBD1 as a possible D gene (5 bases). This CDR3 has 14 amino acids. The V end lost 6 bases, the J end lost 7 bases, and 13 bases lay between the germline ends. Per germline, CDR1 MRHNA and CDR2 SNTAGT. The CDR3 is CASRDTSRNSPLHF. CDR3 DNA: TGTGCCAGCAGGGACACCAGTCGGAATTCACCCCTCCACTTT.

This chain uses TRBV2 with TRBJ1-6, with TRBD1 as a possible D gene (5 bases). Germline V gives CDR1 SNHLY, CDR2 FYNNEI. The V and J ends lost 5 bases and 5 bases respectively, with 10 bases between them. The CDR3 totals 14 residues. CDR3 DNA: TGTGCCAGCAGTCCAGGGTACGATAATTCACCCCTCCACTTT. Translated: CASSPGYDNSPLHF.

The gene calls are TRBV10-3 and TRBJ2-2; tentative D call: TRBD1 (6 bases). This CDR3 is built from 13 residues. V was trimmed by 10 bases and J by 3 bases, leaving 12 bases between them. Germline CDR1 is ENHRY and CDR2 is SYGVKD. The CDR3 spells CATLPGDTGELFF. The CDR3 DNA is TGTGCCACTCTACCAGGGGACACCGGGGAGCTGTTTTTT.

The chain combines TRBV2 with TRBJ2-7; 8 nucleotides line up with TRBD2. The CDR3 extends over 14 amino acids. V dropped 4 bases and J dropped 4; count of bases not matched to a gene: 6. Germline V gene lookup returns CDR1 SNHLY and CDR2 FYNNEI. The CDR3 sequence: CASSGGGRTYEQYF. CDR3 DNA: TGTGCCAGCAGTGGAGGCGGGAGGACGTACGAGCAGTACTTC.

The gene calls are TRBV6-5 and TRBJ2-1; D gene uncertain. This CDR3 is 15 amino acids long. The V end was cut by 3 bases, the J end by 2 bases, with 11 bases between. CDR1 is MNHEY and CDR2 is SVGAGI in the germline V gene. CDR3 residues: CASSYGRPAYNEQFF. CDR3 nucleotide sequence: TGTGCCAGCAGTTATGGACGGCCGGCCTACAATGAGCAGTTCTTC.

V is TRBV30 and J is TRBJ2-5, with 10 bases matching TRBD1. The CDR3 extends over 17 amino acids. Germline values: CDR1 GTSNPN, CDR2 SVGIG (reference sequence). V lost 2 bases, J lost 3 bases, and 12 bases stayed unmatched. In DNA form, the CDR3 reads TGTGCCTGGAGTTTACCTTATGACAGGGGGCGTGAAGAGACCCAGTACTTC. This gives the protein CAWSLPYDRGREETQYF.

The J gene is TRBJ2-1, the V gene TRBV5-4; 10 bases agree with TRBD1. This CDR3 contains 16 residues. The germline V gene has CDR1 SGHNT and CDR2 YYREEE (reference sequence). V gave up 2 bases and J gave up 6 bases; unmatched junction bases: 8. The CDR3 here is CASSLGDRGSFNEQFF. The CDR3, as DNA: TGTGCCAGCAGCTTAGGGGACAGGGGTTCTTTCAATGAGCAGTTCTTC.

This chain uses TRBV7-2 with TRBJ2-4; D is unresolved. This CDR3 contains 16 residues. With 7 bases removed from V and 0 bases from J, the gap between germline ends came to 16 bases. CDR1 and CDR2 from the germline V gene are SGHTA and FQGNSA. The CDR3 sequence is CASTYDATPAKNIQYF. The CDR3 nucleotides are TGTGCCAGCACCTACGATGCCACACCAGCCAAAAACATTCAGTACTTC.

The chain recombines TRBV4-2 with TRBJ1-5; TRBD1 might be the D (5 bases). V lost 0 bases to trimming and J lost 4 bases, with 7 bases between them. CDR3 length: 14 residues. Looked up from germline, CDR1 is LGHNA and CDR2 is YNFKEQ. The CDR3 sequence: CASSQEGANQPQHF. The CDR3 bases are TGTGCCAGCAGCCAAGAAGGGGCGAATCAGCCCCAGCATTTT.

The gene calls are TRBV29-1 and TRBJ2-3, with 8 bases fitting TRBD2. Trimming removed 5 bases from V and 3 bases from J; junction bases left unmatched: 10. Germline V CDR1 and CDR2: SQVTM, ANQGSEA. The CDR3 is 15 amino acids. CDR3 coding DNA: TGCAGCGTTCTGGGACTAGTTAAAGAGACAGATACGCAGTATTTT. As protein: CSVLGLVKETDTQYF.